This passage covers 5 T cell receptor beta chains from one sample sequenced in a study of blood T cell repertoires in COVID-19. Data came from immunoSEQ multiplex PCR; TCRdb stores just in-frame clones and leaves some out. The data contain 200,000 to 300,000 clones, roughly 87% of them singletons. The sample taken for sequencing was peripheral blood. These receptors came from a man in his fifties or sixties who had recovered from COVID-19.

The genes are TRBV13 and TRBJ2-1; 11 bases align to TRBD1. This CDR3 region has 16 residues. Germline V gene sequence: CDR1 PRHDT, CDR2 FYEKMQ (reference sequence). V shed 5 bases, J shed 0 bases, and the junction held 3 bases outside the gene matches. The CDR3 coding sequence is TGTGCCAGCAGCCCCGGGACAGGGGGCTCCTACAATGAGCAGTTCTTC. Encoded protein: CASSPGTGGSYNEQFF.

This clone appeared a few times. CDR3: CSVENILVGHKFQDEQFF. The CDR3 DNA sequence: TGCAGCGTTGAGAATATACTCGTGGGACACAAATTTCAGGATGAGCAGTTCTTC. The V call is TRBV29-1, the J call TRBJ2-1; tentative D call: TRBD1 (6 bases). This CDR3 comprises 18 residues. Trimming took 3 bases from V and 8 from J, leaving 29 bases between them. Germline V CDR1 and CDR2: SQVTM, ANQGSEA.

The gene calls are TRBV18 and TRBJ1-4; tentative D call: TRBD1 (5 bases). There are 17 residues in the CDR3. Trimming pared 3 bases from V and 3 bases from J, leaving 17 bases between. The germline CDR1 and CDR2 sequences are KGHSH and LQKENI. The CDR3 sequence: CASSPGQASLANEKLFF. The CDR3 DNA reads TGTGCCAGCTCACCGGGGCAGGCTTCATTGGCTAATGAAAAACTGTTTTTT.

V usage is TRBV3-1 (or the pseudogene TRBV3-2) and J usage is TRBJ1-5; TRBD1 matches 7 bases. J gave up 16 bases and V 4 bases, and 13 bases lay outside the gene matches. CDR3 length: 13 residues. Germline V CDR1 and CDR2: LGHDT, YNNKEL (reference sequence). The CDR3 DNA sequence: TGTGCCAGCAGCCTATCTACCGGGACAGCGCCCCATTTT. As protein: CASSLSTGTAPHF.

The table lists this clone with a count of one. The gene calls are TRBV6-5 and TRBJ2-3, with 13 nucleotides matching TRBD2. Germline CDR1 is MNHEY and CDR2 is SVGAGI. Trimming cost V 10 bases and J 6 bases; bases outside gene matches: 10. CDR3 length: 15 residues. CDR3 coding DNA: TGTGCCACCGGACTAGCGGGGGCTCCGAGGGATACGCAGTATTTT. It yields the protein CATGLAGAPRDTQYF.